This TCR beta chain came from a study of neurological immune-mediated disorders. This clonotype was detected many times. TCRdb reprocessed the 5' RACE reads via MiXCR and lists one record per CDR3 protein. In the table there are tens of thousands of distinct CDR3 sequences, over 15% of which are singletons. The sequenced material came from PBMCs. The TCR was taken from a woman aged 40 to 50 in good health.

As DNA, the CDR3 is TGTGCCAGCAGCTCTGCGGGACCCCTCCACTTT. It translates to CASSSAGPLHF. The chain couples TRBV7-2 to TRBJ1-6; no reliable D call. The length of the CDR3 is 11 residues. Germline CDR1 reads SGHTA; CDR2 reads FQGNSA. V was clipped by 4 bases and J by 12 bases, with 7 bases between them.